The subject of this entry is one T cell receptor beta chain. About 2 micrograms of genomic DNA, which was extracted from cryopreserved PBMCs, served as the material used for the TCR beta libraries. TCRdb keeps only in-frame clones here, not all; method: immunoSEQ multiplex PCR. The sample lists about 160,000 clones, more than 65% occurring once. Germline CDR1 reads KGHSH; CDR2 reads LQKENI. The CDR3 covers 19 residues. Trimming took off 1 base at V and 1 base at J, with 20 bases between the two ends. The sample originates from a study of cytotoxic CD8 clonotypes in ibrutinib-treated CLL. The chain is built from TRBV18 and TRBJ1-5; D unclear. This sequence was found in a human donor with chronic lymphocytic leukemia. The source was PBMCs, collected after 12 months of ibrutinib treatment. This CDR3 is CASSPQQESIIGSNQPQHF. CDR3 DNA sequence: TGTGCCAGCTCACCACAGCAGGAGTCGATTATCGGGAGCAATCAGCCCCAGCATTTT. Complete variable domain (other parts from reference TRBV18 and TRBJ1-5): NAGVMQNPRHLVRRRGQEARLRCSPMKGHSHVYWYRQLPEEGLKFMVYLQKENIIDESGMPKERFSAEFPKEGPSILRIQQVVRGDSAAYFCASSPQQESIIGSNQPQHFGDGTRLSIL.